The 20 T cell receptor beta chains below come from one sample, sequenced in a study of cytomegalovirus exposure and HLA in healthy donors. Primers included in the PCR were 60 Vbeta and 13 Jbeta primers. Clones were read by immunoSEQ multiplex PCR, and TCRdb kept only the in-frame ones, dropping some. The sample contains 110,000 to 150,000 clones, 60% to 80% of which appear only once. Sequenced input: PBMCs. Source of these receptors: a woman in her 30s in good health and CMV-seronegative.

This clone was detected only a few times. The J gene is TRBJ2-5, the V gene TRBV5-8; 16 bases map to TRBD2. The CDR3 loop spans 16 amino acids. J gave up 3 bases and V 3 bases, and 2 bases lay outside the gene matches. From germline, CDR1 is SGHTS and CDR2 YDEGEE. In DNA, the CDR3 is TGTGCCAGCAGCTGGGGGACTAGCGGGAGGGAAGAGACCCAGTACTTC. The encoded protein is CASSWGTSGREETQYF.

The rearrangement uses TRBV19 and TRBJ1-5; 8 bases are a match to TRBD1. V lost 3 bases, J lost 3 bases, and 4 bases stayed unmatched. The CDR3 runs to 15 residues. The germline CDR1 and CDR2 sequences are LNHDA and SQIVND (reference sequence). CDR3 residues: CASSIYRGINQPQHF. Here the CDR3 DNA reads TGTGCCAGTAGTATCTACAGGGGGATCAATCAGCCCCAGCATTTT.

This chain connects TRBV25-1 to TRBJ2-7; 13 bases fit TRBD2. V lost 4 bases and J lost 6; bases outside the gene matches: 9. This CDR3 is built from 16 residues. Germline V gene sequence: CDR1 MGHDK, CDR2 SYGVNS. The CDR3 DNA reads TGTGCCAGCAGTGGGTCGAACGGACTAGCGGGAGCCGAGCAGTACTTC. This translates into CASSGSNGLAGAEQYF.

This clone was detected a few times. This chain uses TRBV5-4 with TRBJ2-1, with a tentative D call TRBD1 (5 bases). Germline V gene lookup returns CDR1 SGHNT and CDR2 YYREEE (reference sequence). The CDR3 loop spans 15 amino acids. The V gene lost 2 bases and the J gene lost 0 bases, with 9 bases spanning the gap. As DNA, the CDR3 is TGTGCCAGCAGCTTATCAGGGTACTCCTACAATGAGCAGTTCTTC. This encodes CASSLSGYSYNEQFF.

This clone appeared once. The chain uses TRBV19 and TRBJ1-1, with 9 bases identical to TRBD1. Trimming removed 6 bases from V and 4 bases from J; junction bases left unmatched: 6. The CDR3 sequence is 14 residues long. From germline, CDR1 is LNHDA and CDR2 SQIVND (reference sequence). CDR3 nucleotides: TGTGCCAGTAGCGTGACAGGGGGAGGCACTGAAGCTTTCTTT. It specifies CASSVTGGGTEAFF.

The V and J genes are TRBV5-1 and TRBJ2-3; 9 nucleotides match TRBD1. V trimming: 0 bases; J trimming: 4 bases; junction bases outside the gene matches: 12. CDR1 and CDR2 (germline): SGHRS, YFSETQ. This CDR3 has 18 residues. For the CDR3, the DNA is TGCGCCAGCAGCTTGGGGCACGGGACAGGGTTTTCTTCAGATACGCAGTATTTT. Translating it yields CASSLGHGTGFSSDTQYF.

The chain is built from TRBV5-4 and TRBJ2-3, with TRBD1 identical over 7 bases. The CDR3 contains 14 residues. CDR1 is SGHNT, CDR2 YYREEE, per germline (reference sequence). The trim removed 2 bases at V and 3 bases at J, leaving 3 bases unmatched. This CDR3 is CASSFGTETDTQYF. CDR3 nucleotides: TGTGCCAGCAGCTTCGGGACAGAGACAGATACGCAGTATTTT.

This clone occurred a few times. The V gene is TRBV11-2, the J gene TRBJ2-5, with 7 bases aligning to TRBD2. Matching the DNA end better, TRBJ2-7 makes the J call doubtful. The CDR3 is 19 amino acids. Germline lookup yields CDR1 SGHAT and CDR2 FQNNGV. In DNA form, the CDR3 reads TGTGCCAGCAGCCCCCTGAATCGCGGGAGAGCTACTAGCTCCTACGAGCAGTACTTC. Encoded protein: CASSPLNRGRATSSYEQYF.

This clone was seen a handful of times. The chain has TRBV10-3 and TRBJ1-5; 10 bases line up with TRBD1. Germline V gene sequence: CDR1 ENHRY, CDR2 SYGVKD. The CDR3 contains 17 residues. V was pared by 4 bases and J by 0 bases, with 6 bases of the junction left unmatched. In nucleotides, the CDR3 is TGTGCCATCAGTGGGGACAGGGGAGGGTATAGCAATCAGCCCCAGCATTTT. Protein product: CAISGDRGGYSNQPQHF.

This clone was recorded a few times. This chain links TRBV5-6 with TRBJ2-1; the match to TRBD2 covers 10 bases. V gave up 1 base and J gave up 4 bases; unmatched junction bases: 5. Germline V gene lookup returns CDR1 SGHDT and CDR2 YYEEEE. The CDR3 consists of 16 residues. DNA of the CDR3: TGTGCCAGCAGCTTGTTCGGTAGCGGGAGGTACAATGAGCAGTTCTTC. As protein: CASSLFGSGRYNEQFF.

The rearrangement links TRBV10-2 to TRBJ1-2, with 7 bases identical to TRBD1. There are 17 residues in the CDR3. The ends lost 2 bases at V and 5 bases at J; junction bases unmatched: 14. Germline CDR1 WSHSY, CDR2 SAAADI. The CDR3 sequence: CASSEMATGLFEYGYTF. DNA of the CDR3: TGCGCCAGCAGTGAGATGGCGACAGGGTTGTTCGAATATGGCTACACCTTC.

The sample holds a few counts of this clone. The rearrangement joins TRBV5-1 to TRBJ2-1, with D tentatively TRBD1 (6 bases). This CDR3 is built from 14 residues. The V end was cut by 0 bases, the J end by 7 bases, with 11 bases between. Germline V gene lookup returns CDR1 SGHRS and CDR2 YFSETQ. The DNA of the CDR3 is TGCGCCAGCAGCTTGGTGCCCCAGGGGAATGAGCAGTTCTTC. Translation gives CASSLVPQGNEQFF. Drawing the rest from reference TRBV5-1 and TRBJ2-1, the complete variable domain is KAGVTQTPRYLIKTRGQQVTLSCSPISGHRSVSWYQQTPGQGLQFLFEYFSETQRNKGNFPGRFSGRQFSNSRSEMNVSTLELGDSALYLCASSLVPQGNEQFFGPGTRLTVL.

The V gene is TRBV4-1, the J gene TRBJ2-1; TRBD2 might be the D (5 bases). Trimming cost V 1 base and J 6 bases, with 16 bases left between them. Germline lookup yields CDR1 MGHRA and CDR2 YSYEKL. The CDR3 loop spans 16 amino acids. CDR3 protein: CASSQGLRGRGNEQFF. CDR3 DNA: TGCGCCAGCAGCCAAGGCCTTCGAGGGAGAGGCAATGAGCAGTTCTTC.

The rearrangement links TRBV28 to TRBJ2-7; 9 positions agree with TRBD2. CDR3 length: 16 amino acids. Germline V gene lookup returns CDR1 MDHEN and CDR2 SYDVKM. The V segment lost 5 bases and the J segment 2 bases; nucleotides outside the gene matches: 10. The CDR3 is CASSTPLAGGTYEQYF. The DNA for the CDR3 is TGTGCCAGCAGTACTCCCCTTGCGGGAGGGACCTACGAGCAGTACTTC.

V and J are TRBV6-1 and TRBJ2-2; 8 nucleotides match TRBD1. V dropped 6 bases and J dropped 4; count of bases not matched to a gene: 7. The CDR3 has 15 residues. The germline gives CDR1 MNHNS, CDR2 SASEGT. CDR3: CASSGYDRGTGELFF. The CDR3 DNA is TGTGCCAGCAGCGGCTACGACAGGGGCACCGGGGAGCTGTTTTTT.

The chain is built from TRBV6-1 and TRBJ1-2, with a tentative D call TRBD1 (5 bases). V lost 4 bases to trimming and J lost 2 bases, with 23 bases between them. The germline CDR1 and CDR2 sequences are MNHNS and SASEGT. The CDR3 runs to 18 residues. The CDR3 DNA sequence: TGTGCCAGCAGTGCGGGGGGTGAAGGTCCCGACTTCAACTATGGCTACACCTTC. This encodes CASSAGGEGPDFNYGYTF.

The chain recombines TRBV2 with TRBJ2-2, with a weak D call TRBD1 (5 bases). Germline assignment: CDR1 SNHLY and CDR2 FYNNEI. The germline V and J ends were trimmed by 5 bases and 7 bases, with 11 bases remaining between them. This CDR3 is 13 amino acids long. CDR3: CASSTIQGGELFF. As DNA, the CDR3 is TGTGCCAGCAGTACTATCCAGGGCGGGGAGCTGTTTTTT.

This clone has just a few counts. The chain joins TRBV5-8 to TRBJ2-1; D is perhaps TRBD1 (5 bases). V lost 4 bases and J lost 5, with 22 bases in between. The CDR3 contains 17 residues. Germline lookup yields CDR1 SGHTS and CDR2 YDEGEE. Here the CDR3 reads CASSNTIDSYQHNEQFF. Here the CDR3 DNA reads TGTGCCAGCAGCAATACTATCGACAGCTACCAACACAATGAGCAGTTCTTC.

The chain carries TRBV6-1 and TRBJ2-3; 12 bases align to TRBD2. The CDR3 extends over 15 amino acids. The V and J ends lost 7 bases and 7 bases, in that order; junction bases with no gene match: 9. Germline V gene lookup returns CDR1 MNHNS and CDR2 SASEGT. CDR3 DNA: TGTGCCAGCAACCCTAGCGGGGGGGCATCTTATACGCAGTATTTT. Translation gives CASNPSGGASYTQYF.

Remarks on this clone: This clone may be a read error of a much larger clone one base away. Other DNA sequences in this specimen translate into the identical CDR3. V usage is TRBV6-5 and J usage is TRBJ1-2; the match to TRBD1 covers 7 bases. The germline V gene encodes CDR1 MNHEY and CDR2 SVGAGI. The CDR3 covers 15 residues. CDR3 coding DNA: TGTGCCAGTAGTTACAGGGGACAGCGATTCTATGGCTACACCTTC. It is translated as CASSYRGQRFYGYTF.